One TCR beta chain is described in this entry. Its matching antigen is unknown. This entry belongs to a study of T cell responses to AZD1222 COVID-19 vaccine. This CDR3 comprises 13 residues. CDR1 and CDR2 from the germline V gene are SEHNR and FQNEAQ (reference sequence). Trimming pared 1 base from V and 5 bases from J, leaving 5 bases between. General observations from the study: Variant regions that are unmutated are reportedly the target of nearly half of spike-specific TCRs. Spike-specific TCR breadth and depth grew following two AZD1222 doses. With dominance at 160-218 and 743-854, vaccine-associated CD4 TCRs spanned spike. A mostly white British donor set with more females was recruited, and clonal diversity was possibly underestimated.

Method: immunoSEQ multiplex PCR; TCRdb's copy keeps in-frame clones and lacks some. The sample records fewer than 200,000 clones, about nine tenths being singletons. The material was peripheral blood, obtained on day 0 of AZD1222 vaccination. The rearrangement joins TRBV7-9 to TRBJ2-2; D unresolved. This TCR derives from an adult in good health. The CDR3 reads CASSLEGTGELFF. The CDR3 region has the DNA TGTGCCAGCAGCTTAGAAGGGACCGGGGAGCTGTTTTTT. Full variable domain (remainder filled in from reference TRBV7-9 and TRBJ2-2): DTGVSQNPRHKITKRGQNVTFRCDPISEHNRLYWYRQTLGQGPEFLTYFQNEAQLEKSRLLSDRFSAERPKGSFSTLEIQRTEQGDSAMYLCASSLEGTGELFFGEGSRLTVL.